The 8 T cell receptor beta chains presented below share a single source sample, sequenced in a study of control samples from healthy donors and cancer patients. Sequencing was performed with immunoSEQ multiplex PCR; in TCRdb, only in-frame clones are kept and a portion is missing. Of 100,000 to 110,000 clones in the sample, roughly 87% were seen once. The specimen was blood. Receptors originate from a woman between 50 and 59 years old in good health.

This chain connects TRBV7-9 to TRBJ2-5; a possible D gene is TRBD2 (6 bases). Per germline, CDR1 SEHNR and CDR2 FQNEAQ (reference sequence). This CDR3 region has 14 residues. The V gene lost 3 bases and the J gene lost 4 bases, with 12 bases spanning the gap. The CDR3 reads CASSLGLVRETQYF. CDR3 DNA sequence: TGTGCCAGCAGCTTGGGACTGGTCCGAGAGACCCAGTACTTC.

This clone was seen once. The chain recombines TRBV3-1 (or the pseudogene TRBV3-2) with TRBJ2-1; TRBD2 agrees at 9 bases. CDR3 length: 17 amino acids. Germline CDR1 and CDR2: LGHDT and YNNKEL (reference sequence). V was clipped by 4 bases and J by 9 bases; unmatched bases: 16. DNA of the CDR3: TGTGCCAGCAGCCCCCTGACTAGCGGAGGACCGAGGGGTGAGCAGTTCTTC. Residues: CASSPLTSGGPRGEQFF.

The table lists this clone with a count of one. The gene calls are TRBV2 and TRBJ2-5; 7 bases match TRBD1. This CDR3 comprises 13 residues. V lost 8 bases and J lost 4; bases outside the gene matches: 7. Germline CDR1 SNHLY, CDR2 FYNNEI. The CDR3 bases are TGTGCCAGCGGGCGACAGGGTCTAGAGACCCAGTACTTC. Translation gives CASGRQGLETQYF.

The chain couples TRBV9 to TRBJ1-5; TRBD1 matches 10 bases. The germline gives CDR1 SGDLS, CDR2 YYNGEE. V was pared by 0 bases and J by 7 bases, with 4 bases of the junction left unmatched. This CDR3 has 15 amino acids. This CDR3 reads CASSVGQGAGQPQHF. The DNA for the CDR3 is TGTGCCAGCAGCGTAGGACAGGGGGCTGGACAGCCCCAGCATTTT.

The chain employs TRBV7-3 and TRBJ2-5; D call uncertain. The V gene's germline CDR1 is SGHTA and CDR2 FQGTGA. The CDR3 has 15 residues. The V end lost 0 bases, the J end lost 4 bases, and 12 bases lay between the germline ends. The CDR3 sequence is CASSLTPSPPETQYF. CDR3 bases: TGTGCCAGCAGCTTAACTCCGTCGCCCCCAGAGACCCAGTACTTC.

The chain is built from TRBV15 and TRBJ1-2; D is unclear. Germline assignment: CDR1 LNHNV and CDR2 YYDKDF (reference sequence). Trimming took 0 bases from V and 7 from J, leaving 6 bases between them. The length of the CDR3 is 12 residues. CDR3 in amino acids: CATSRESRGYTF. The CDR3, as DNA: TGTGCCACCAGCAGAGAAAGCCGTGGCTACACCTTC.

This clone has only a few counts. V and J are TRBV7-9 and TRBJ2-1; D might be TRBD1 or TRBD2, each matching 5 bases. Trimming shortened V by 4 bases and J by 6 bases, and 16 bases separated the two germline ends. Germline lookup yields CDR1 SEHNR and CDR2 FQNEAQ (reference sequence). The CDR3 covers 15 residues. CDR3: CASSSPARDPNEQFF. The CDR3, as DNA: TGTGCCAGCAGCTCCCCAGCTAGGGACCCCAATGAGCAGTTCTTC. Based on the CDR3 plus reference TRBV7-9 and TRBJ2-1, the full variable domain is DTGVSQNPRHKITKRGQNVTFRCDPISEHNRLYWYRQTLGQGPEFLTYFQNEAQLEKSRLLSDRFSAERPKGSFSTLEIQRTEQGDSAMYLCASSSPARDPNEQFFGPGTRLTVL.

The chain uses TRBV6-1 and TRBJ1-2; the D is unclear. CDR3 length: 14 amino acids. V lost 0 bases, J lost 7 bases, and 12 bases lay in between. The germline CDR1 and CDR2 sequences are MNHNS and SASEGT. The CDR3 protein is CASSEATSMGGYTF. The DNA for the CDR3 is TGTGCCAGCAGTGAAGCGACCTCGATGGGTGGCTACACCTTC.